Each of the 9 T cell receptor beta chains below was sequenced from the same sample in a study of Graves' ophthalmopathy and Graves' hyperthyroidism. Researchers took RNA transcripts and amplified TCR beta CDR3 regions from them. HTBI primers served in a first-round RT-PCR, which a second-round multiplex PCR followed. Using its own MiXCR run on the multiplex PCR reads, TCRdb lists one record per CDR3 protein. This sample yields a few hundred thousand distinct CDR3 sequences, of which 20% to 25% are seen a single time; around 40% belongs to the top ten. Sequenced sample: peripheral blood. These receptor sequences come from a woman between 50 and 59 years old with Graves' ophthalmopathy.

CDR3 bases: TGTGCCAGCAGCCAAATTCGAACAGGGAACACTGAAGCTTTCTTT. Protein: CASSQIRTGNTEAFF. V gene TRBV3-1 combines with J gene TRBJ1-1; TRBD1 might be the D (5 bases). V was trimmed by 2 bases and J by 1 base, leaving 11 bases between them. There are 15 residues in the CDR3. Per germline, CDR1 LGHDT and CDR2 YNNKEL (reference sequence).

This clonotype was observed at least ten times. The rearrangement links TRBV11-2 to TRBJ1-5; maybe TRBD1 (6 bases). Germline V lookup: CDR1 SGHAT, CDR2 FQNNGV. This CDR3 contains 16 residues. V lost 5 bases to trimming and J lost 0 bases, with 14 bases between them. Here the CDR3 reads CASSLLDRNSNQPQHF. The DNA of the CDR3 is TGTGCCAGCAGCCTTCTCGACAGGAATAGCAATCAGCCCCAGCATTTT.

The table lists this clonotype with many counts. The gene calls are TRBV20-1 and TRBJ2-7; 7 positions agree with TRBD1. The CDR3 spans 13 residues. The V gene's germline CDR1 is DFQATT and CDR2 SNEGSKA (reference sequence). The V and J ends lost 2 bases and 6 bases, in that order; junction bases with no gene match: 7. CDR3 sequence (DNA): TGCAGTGCTAGAATGGCAGGGGGTGGCGAGCAGTACTTC. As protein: CSARMAGGGEQYF.

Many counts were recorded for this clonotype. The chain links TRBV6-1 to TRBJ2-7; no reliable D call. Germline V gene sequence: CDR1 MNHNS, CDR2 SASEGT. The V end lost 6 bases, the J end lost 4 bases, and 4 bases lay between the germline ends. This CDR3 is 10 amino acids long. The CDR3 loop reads CASREYEQYF. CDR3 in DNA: TGTGCCAGCAGGGAATACGAGCAGTACTTC.

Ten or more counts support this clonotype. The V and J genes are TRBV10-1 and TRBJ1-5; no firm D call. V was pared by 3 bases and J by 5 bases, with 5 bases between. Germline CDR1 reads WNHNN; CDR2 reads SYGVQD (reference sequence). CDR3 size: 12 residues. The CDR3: CASSDGDQPQHF. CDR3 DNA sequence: TGCGCCAGCAGTGATGGGGATCAGCCCCAGCATTTT.

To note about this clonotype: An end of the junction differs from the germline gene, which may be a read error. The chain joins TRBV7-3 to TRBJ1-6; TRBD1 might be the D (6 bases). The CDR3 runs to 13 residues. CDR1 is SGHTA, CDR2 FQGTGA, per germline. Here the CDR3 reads CGSSLSGDLPLHF. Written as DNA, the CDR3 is TGTGGCAGCAGCTTATCAGGGGATTTACCCCTCCACTTT.

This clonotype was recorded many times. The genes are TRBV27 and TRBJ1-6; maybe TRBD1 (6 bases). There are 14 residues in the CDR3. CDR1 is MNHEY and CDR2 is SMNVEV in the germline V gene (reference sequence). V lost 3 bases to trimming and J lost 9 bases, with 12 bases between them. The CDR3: CASSLRSQGSPLHF. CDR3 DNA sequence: TGTGCCAGCAGTTTGAGGTCACAGGGTTCACCCCTCCACTTT.

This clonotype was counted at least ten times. The CDR3 is CARPRSLRSGANVLTF. In nucleotides, the CDR3 is TGTGCCAGACCCAGGTCCCTACGCTCTGGGGCCAACGTCCTGACTTTC. The chain combines TRBV19 with TRBJ2-6; no clear D gene. The germline V and J ends were trimmed by 9 bases and 0 bases, with 15 bases remaining between them. This CDR3 is built from 16 residues. Germline V gives CDR1 LNHDA, CDR2 SQIVND (reference sequence).

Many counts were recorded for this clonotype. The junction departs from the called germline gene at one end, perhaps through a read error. CDR3 sequence (DNA): TGTGGCAGCAGACCCGCGCTAGCGGCACCCTACGAGCAGTACTTC. It encodes CGSRPALAAPYEQYF. The genes are TRBV6-1 and TRBJ2-7; 7 bases match TRBD2. In germline, CDR1 is MNHNS, CDR2 SASEGT. CDR3 length: 15 residues.